These 27 T cell receptor beta chains share one sample of origin, sequenced in a study of cytomegalovirus exposure and HLA in healthy donors. Both 60 Vbeta primers and 13 Jbeta primers went into the PCR. Here immunoSEQ multiplex PCR was the method, and the copy in TCRdb shows in-frame clones only, minus some. The sample shows 100,000 to 150,000 clones, around 70% of them seen only once. The sequenced sample was PBMCs. The receptor source for this set is a human donor in good health.

This clone came up a few times. The chain uses TRBV15 and TRBJ2-1; weak D call: TRBD1 (6 bases). Trimming took 5 bases from V and 6 from J, leaving 8 bases between them. CDR1 LNHNV and CDR2 YYDKDF come from the germline V gene (reference sequence). This CDR3 is built from 12 residues. CDR3 amino acids: CATSLDSNEQFF. CDR3 DNA sequence: TGTGCCACCAGCTTGGACAGCAATGAGCAGTTCTTC.

This clone was recorded once. The chain has TRBV7-9 and TRBJ2-7, with 7 bases that match TRBD1. Trimming removed 5 bases from V and 9 bases from J; junction bases left unmatched: 10. The length of the CDR3 is 13 residues. The germline CDR1 and CDR2 sequences are SEHNR and FQNEAQ (reference sequence). CDR3 nucleotides: TGTGCCAGCAGCCCTCAGGACAGGCGGGCGCAGTACTTC. Translating gives CASSPQDRRAQYF.

In this sample, this clone turned up once. This rearrangement joins TRBV19 to TRBJ2-7, with 7 bases aligning to TRBD1. The length of the CDR3 is 13 residues. Per germline, CDR1 LNHDA and CDR2 SQIVND (reference sequence). The J segment lost 2 bases and the V segment lost 4 bases, leaving 2 bases of the junction unmatched. CDR3 bases: TGTGCCAGTAGTAACAGGGGAACCTACGAGCAGTACTTC. Its translation: CASSNRGTYEQYF.

The rearrangement uses TRBV9 and TRBJ1-4, with 7 nucleotides matching TRBD1. V gave up 3 bases and J gave up 5 bases; unmatched junction bases: 7. Germline values: CDR1 SGDLS, CDR2 YYNGEE. The CDR3 length is 15 residues. CDR3 protein: CASSGKGQKNEKLFF. The CDR3 DNA reads TGTGCCAGCAGCGGGAAGGGACAGAAAAATGAAAAACTGTTTTTT.

The rearrangement joins TRBV27 to TRBJ1-4; weak D call: TRBD1 (6 bases). The CDR3 consists of 15 residues. Trimming took 5 bases from V and 0 from J, leaving 10 bases between them. Germline assignment: CDR1 MNHEY and CDR2 SMNVEV (reference sequence). This CDR3 reads CASSLAGATNEKLFF. The DNA of the CDR3 is TGTGCCAGCAGTCTCGCAGGGGCAACTAATGAAAAACTGTTTTTT.

The V gene is TRBV4-3, the J gene TRBJ1-2; D might be TRBD1 (5 bases). CDR1 and CDR2 from the germline V gene are LGHNA and YSLEER. This CDR3 has 16 amino acids. Trimming shortened V by 0 bases and J by 4 bases, and 15 bases separated the two germline ends. The CDR3 is CASSQDSGGDGYGYTF. The CDR3 region has the DNA TGCGCCAGCAGCCAAGATAGCGGGGGGGATGGCTATGGCTACACCTTC.

The rearrangement links TRBV30 to TRBJ1-1, with unresolved D. CDR3 length equals 14 residues. V dropped 0 bases and J dropped 5 bases, with 13 bases sitting between them. Looked up from germline, CDR1 is GTSNPN and CDR2 is SVGIG (reference sequence). Written as DNA, the CDR3 is TGTGCCTGGAGTGTTCTCCCAGGTTGGACTGAAGCTTTCTTT. As protein: CAWSVLPGWTEAFF.

The V and J genes are TRBV29-1 and TRBJ2-5; D not certain. The CDR3 totals 12 residues. The V end was cut by 2 bases, the J end by 4 bases, with 8 bases between. Germline values: CDR1 SQVTM, CDR2 ANQGSEA. The DNA for the CDR3 is TGCAGCGTTGAATCAGTGGTAGAGACCCAGTACTTC. It is translated as CSVESVVETQYF.

This clone was seen just once. This specimen includes other DNA sequences encoding the same CDR3. This chain joins TRBV9 and TRBJ2-1; 15 nucleotides match TRBD2. V shed 0 bases, J shed 4 bases, and the junction held 5 bases outside the gene matches. Germline lookup yields CDR1 SGDLS and CDR2 YYNGEE. The CDR3 loop spans 18 amino acids. In nucleotides, the CDR3 is TGTGCCAGCAGCGTAGCGGGACTAGCGGGAGGTTCATACAATGAGCAGTTCTTC. Translation: CASSVAGLAGGSYNEQFF. The whole variable domain, filled in from reference TRBV9 and TRBJ2-1, reads DSGVTQTPKHLITATGQRVTLRCSPRSGDLSVYWYQQSLDQGLQFLIQYYNGEERAKGNILERFSAQQFPDLHSELNLSSLELGDSALYFCASSVAGLAGGSYNEQFFGPGTRLTVL.

The chain joins TRBV7-9 to TRBJ1-2; D is possibly TRBD1 (5 bases). CDR1 SEHNR and CDR2 FQNEAQ come from the germline V gene (reference sequence). CDR3 size: 13 residues. Trimming cost V 4 bases and J 7 bases, with 13 bases left between them. This chain's CDR3 is CASSSTTGAGYTF. CDR3 DNA sequence: TGTGCCAGCAGCTCTACTACAGGTGCTGGCTACACCTTC.

This clone was observed a single time. The chain employs TRBV9 and TRBJ2-1; 14 bases match TRBD2. The V gene's germline CDR1 is SGDLS and CDR2 YYNGEE. CDR3 length: 16 amino acids. V lost 3 bases, J lost 8 bases, and 7 bases stayed unmatched. The CDR3, as DNA: TGTGCCAGCAGCGAAAAAACGGGACTAGCGGGGGATGAGCAGTTCTTC. Its protein is CASSEKTGLAGDEQFF.

This clone was observed a handful of times. The V and J genes are TRBV6-5 and TRBJ2-7; D may be TRBD2 (6 bases). Germline lookup yields CDR1 MNHEY and CDR2 SVGAGI. The V gene lost 8 bases and the J gene lost 6 bases, with 23 bases spanning the gap. The CDR3 totals 15 residues. CDR3 nucleotide sequence: TGTGCCAGCCGACCCCTTAGCGGCGCGCTGGGCGAGCAGTACTTC. It codes for CASRPLSGALGEQYF.

V is TRBV14 and J is TRBJ1-1, with 7 bases aligning to TRBD1. The CDR3 is 16 residues long. Losses at the gene ends were 3 bases for V and 1 base for J; bases not matched to a gene: 8. The V gene's germline CDR1 is SGHDN and CDR2 FVKESK. The DNA of the CDR3 is TGTGCCAGCAGCCATTACCGTGGGACAGCGAACACTGAAGCTTTCTTT. Its translation: CASSHYRGTANTEAFF.

The chain is built from TRBV7-2 and TRBJ2-1; perhaps TRBD2 as D (6 bases). V was clipped by 0 bases and J by 6 bases, with 18 bases between them. Germline CDR1 and CDR2: SGHTA and FQGNSA. The CDR3 consists of 17 residues. The DNA of the CDR3 is TGTGCCAGCAGCTTAGCCCCCGGGAGTACTAATCTCAATGAGCAGTTCTTC. It translates to CASSLAPGSTNLNEQFF.

The J gene is TRBJ2-2, the V gene TRBV4-2, with 7 bases fitting TRBD1. The CDR3 is made up of 17 amino acids. Trimming cost V 4 bases and J 0 bases; bases outside gene matches: 8. Per germline, CDR1 LGHNA and CDR2 YNFKEQ. DNA of the CDR3: TGTGCCAGCAGCCCACGTCGTGGGACAGCGAACACCGGGGAGCTGTTTTTT. As protein: CASSPRRGTANTGELFF.

The chain has TRBV2 and TRBJ1-2; D possibly corresponds to TRBD1 (6 bases). Germline CDR1 and CDR2: SNHLY and FYNNEI. The CDR3 loop spans 14 amino acids. V lost 7 bases to trimming and J lost 6 bases, with 18 bases between them. As DNA, the CDR3 is TGTGCCAGCATTCTCAAATTTAGGACAGATGGCTACACCTTC. It specifies CASILKFRTDGYTF.

The chain is built from TRBV4-2 and TRBJ2-4; perhaps TRBD1 as D (5 bases). The V gene lost 2 bases and the J gene lost 6 bases, with 14 bases spanning the gap. CDR3 size: 15 residues. The V gene's germline CDR1 is LGHNA and CDR2 YNFKEQ. In DNA, the CDR3 is TGTGCCAGCAGCCAATCGCAGGGCTCCTTAAACATTCAGTACTTC. It specifies CASSQSQGSLNIQYF.

This clone was counted only a few times. A read error may produce the germline difference seen at one junction end. This chain uses TRBV7-3 with TRBJ2-3, with 11 bases that match TRBD2. Germline CDR1 reads SGHTA; CDR2 reads FQGTGA. The CDR3 has 15 residues. The CDR3 loop reads CANSFSGGATDTQYF. The CDR3, as DNA: TGTGCCAACAGCTTTAGCGGGGGGGCAACAGATACGCAGTATTTT.

The rearrangement joins TRBV4-2 to TRBJ2-5; 8 nucleotides match TRBD2. Germline assignment: CDR1 LGHNA and CDR2 YNFKEQ. The length of the CDR3 is 14 residues. V gave up 5 bases and J gave up 5 bases; unmatched junction bases: 7. This CDR3 is CASSGGLGDETQYF. CDR3 coding DNA: TGTGCCAGCAGCGGGGGACTAGGTGACGAGACCCAGTACTTC.

The genes are TRBV5-1 and TRBJ2-3; 16 bases fit TRBD2. Germline loops: CDR1 SGHRS, CDR2 YFSETQ. The CDR3 spans 19 residues. V was pared by 3 bases and J by 7 bases, with 14 bases of the junction left unmatched. The chain's CDR3 is CASSSPGTSGGGRLYTQYF. The CDR3 nucleotides read TGCGCCAGCAGCTCCCCCGGGACTAGCGGGGGGGGTAGGTTGTATACGCAGTATTTT.

The rearrangement joins TRBV9 to TRBJ1-1; TRBD1 might be the D (5 bases). V was cut by 3 bases and J by 4 bases, with 13 bases left in between. The germline CDR1 and CDR2 sequences are SGDLS and YYNGEE. This CDR3 is built from 14 residues. Written as DNA, the CDR3 is TGTGCCAGCAGCGCAGGGTTGTGGGGCACTGAAGCTTTCTTT. Translating it yields CASSAGLWGTEAFF.

The CDR3: CASSHRVAGNQPQHF. CDR3 sequence (DNA): TGCGCCAGCAGCCACAGGGTGGCGGGCAATCAGCCCCAGCATTTT. The V call is TRBV4-3, the J call TRBJ1-5; tentative D call: TRBD1 (5 bases). V lost 3 bases and J 2 bases, leaving 11 bases between the germline ends. CDR3 length equals 15 residues. Germline V gene lookup returns CDR1 LGHNA and CDR2 YSLEER.

There are a few counts of this clone. This chain links TRBV19 with TRBJ1-2; D is perhaps TRBD1 (5 bases). CDR1 is LNHDA, CDR2 SQIVND, per germline (reference sequence). CDR3 size: 12 residues. The V gene lost 3 bases and the J gene lost 7 bases, with 9 bases spanning the gap. CDR3 sequence reads: CASSIGGSGYTF. The CDR3 DNA follows: TGTGCCAGTAGTATTGGGGGGAGTGGCTACACCTTC.

This clone was counted a few times. The CDR3 spells CSVGRRLGSYNEQFF. The DNA of the CDR3 is TGCAGCGTTGGGAGGAGACTAGGCTCCTACAATGAGCAGTTCTTC. The chain employs TRBV29-1 and TRBJ2-1; D may be TRBD2 (6 bases). Germline CDR1 SQVTM, CDR2 ANQGSEA. CDR3 length: 15 residues. V gave up 4 bases and J gave up 0 bases, with 13 bases separating them.

The chain has TRBV9 and TRBJ2-3, with 7 bases identical to TRBD2. The CDR3 has 19 amino acids. After removal of 1 base from V and 4 bases from J, the junction contained 18 bases not matched to a gene. Germline V gene data show CDR1 as SGDLS and CDR2 as YYNGEE. The CDR3 reads CASSVSAASGPGMPDTQYF. CDR3 DNA: TGTGCCAGCAGCGTATCGGCGGCTAGCGGACCGGGCATGCCAGATACGCAGTATTTT.

The V call is TRBV6-5, the J call TRBJ1-1, with a possible D match to TRBD1 (5 bases). From germline, CDR1 is MNHEY and CDR2 SVGAGI. This CDR3 spans 15 amino acids. V was cut by 0 bases and J by 3 bases, with 11 bases left in between. The chain's CDR3 is CASSYSFQGDTEAFF. The CDR3 region has the DNA TGTGCCAGCAGTTACTCATTTCAGGGTGACACTGAAGCTTTCTTT.

The chain combines TRBV2 with TRBJ1-2; tentatively, D is TRBD1 (6 bases). The CDR3 length is 14 residues. V lost 5 bases to trimming and J lost 3 bases, with 13 bases between them. From germline, CDR1 is SNHLY and CDR2 FYNNEI. The CDR3 sequence: CASSPGDPDYGYTF. CDR3 DNA: TGTGCCAGCAGTCCAGGGGACCCAGACTATGGCTACACCTTC.